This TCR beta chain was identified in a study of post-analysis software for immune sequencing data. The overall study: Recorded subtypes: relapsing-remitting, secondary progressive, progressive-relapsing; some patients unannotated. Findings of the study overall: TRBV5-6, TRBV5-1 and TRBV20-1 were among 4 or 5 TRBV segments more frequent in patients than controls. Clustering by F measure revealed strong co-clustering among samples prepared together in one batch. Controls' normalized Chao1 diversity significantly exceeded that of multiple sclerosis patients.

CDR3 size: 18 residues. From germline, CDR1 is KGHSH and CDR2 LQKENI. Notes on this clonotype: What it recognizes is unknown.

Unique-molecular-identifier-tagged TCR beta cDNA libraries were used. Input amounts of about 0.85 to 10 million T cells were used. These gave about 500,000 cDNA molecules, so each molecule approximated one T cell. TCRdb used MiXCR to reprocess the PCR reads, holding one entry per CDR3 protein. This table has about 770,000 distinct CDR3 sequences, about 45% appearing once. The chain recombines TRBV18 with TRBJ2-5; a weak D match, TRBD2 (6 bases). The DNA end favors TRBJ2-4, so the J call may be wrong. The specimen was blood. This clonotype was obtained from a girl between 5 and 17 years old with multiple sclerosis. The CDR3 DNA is TGTGCCAGCTCACCTCTGCCGGGTAGCGGAGTAGCCAAAAACATTCAGTACTTC. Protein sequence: CASSPLPGSGVAKNIQYF.